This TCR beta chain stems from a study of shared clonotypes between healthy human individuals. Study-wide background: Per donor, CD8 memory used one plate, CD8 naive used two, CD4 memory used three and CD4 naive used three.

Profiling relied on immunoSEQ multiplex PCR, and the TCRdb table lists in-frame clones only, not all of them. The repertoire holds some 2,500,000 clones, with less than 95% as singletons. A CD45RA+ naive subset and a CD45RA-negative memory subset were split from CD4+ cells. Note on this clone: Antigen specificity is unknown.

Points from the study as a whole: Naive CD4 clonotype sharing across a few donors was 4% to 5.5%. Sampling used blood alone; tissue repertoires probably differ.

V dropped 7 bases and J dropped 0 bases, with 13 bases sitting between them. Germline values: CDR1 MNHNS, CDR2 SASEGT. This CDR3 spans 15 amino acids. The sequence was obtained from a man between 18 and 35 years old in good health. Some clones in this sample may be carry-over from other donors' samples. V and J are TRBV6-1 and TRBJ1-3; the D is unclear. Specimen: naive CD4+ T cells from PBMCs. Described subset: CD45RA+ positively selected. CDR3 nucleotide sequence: TGTGCCAGCACCGTTAGGACTCTCTCTGGAAACACCATATATTTT. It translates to CASTVRTLSGNTIYF.